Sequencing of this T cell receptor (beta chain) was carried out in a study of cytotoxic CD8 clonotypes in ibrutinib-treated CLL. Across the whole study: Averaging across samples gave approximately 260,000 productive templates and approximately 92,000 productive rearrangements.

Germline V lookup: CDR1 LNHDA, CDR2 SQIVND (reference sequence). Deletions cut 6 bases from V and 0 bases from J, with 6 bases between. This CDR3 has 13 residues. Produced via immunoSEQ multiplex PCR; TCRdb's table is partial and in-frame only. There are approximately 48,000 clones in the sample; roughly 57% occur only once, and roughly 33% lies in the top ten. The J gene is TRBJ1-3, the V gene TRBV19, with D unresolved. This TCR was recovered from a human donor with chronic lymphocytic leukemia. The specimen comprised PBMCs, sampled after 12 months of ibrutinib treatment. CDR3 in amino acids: CASSFYSGNTIYF. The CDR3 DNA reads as TGTGCCAGTAGCTTCTACTCTGGAAACACCATATATTTT.